The rows below give T cell receptor beta chains drawn from one sample of a study of blood T cell repertoires in COVID-19. Assay: immunoSEQ multiplex PCR; the TCRdb copy retains only in-frame clones and omits some. The sample lists fewer than 85,000 clones; about three quarters were seen once. The sample taken for sequencing was peripheral blood. The receptor set was obtained from a woman aged 65 to 85 with acute or convalescent COVID-19. The CDR3 runs from the conserved cysteine through the conserved F or W. Each record gives: D gene, clone size, V gene, J gene, CDR3 protein, CDR3 DNA. The D gene is left open where the match is weak. A clone size is listed for some rows: how often the clone was seen (once, few, many), or a class if it is expanded.

D gene: NA; clone size: NA; V gene: TRBV30; J gene: TRBJ1-5; CDR3 protein: CAWSGTPNQPQHF; CDR3 DNA: TGTGCCTGGAGCGGGACACCGAATCAGCCCCAGCATTTT
D gene: NA; clone size: NA; V gene: TRBV12-3/TRBV12-4; J gene: TRBJ1-2; CDR3 protein: CASSWAAVGGYTF; CDR3 DNA: TGTGCCAGCTCTTGGGCAGCCGTCGGTGGCTACACCTTC
D gene: NA; clone size: NA; V gene: TRBV28; J gene: TRBJ1-1; CDR3 protein: CASSPRGQGGGTEAFF; CDR3 DNA: TGTGCCAGCAGTCCGAGGGGCCAGGGAGGTGGCACTGAAGCTTTCTTT
D gene: NA; clone size: NA; V gene: TRBV7-9; J gene: TRBJ1-5; CDR3 protein: CASSFSGQPQHF; CDR3 DNA: TGTGCCAGCAGCTTTTCAGGGCAGCCCCAGCATTTT
D gene: TRBD2; clone size: NA; V gene: TRBV19; J gene: TRBJ2-1; CDR3 protein: CASNRLAGGPVHEQFF; CDR3 DNA: TGTGCCAGTAACCGACTAGCGGGGGGGCCCGTCCATGAGCAGTTCTTC
D gene: TRBD1; clone size: NA; V gene: TRBV15; J gene: TRBJ1-1; CDR3 protein: CATSKRTGRVGAGTEAFF; CDR3 DNA: TGTGCCACCTCGAAGCGGACAGGGAGGGTTGGCGCGGGCACTGAAGCTTTCTTT
D gene: TRBD1; clone size: NA; V gene: TRBV28; J gene: TRBJ1-2; CDR3 protein: CASSHRDRGPYGYTF; CDR3 DNA: TGTGCCAGCAGTCACCGGGACAGGGGCCCCTATGGCTACACCTTC
D gene: TRBD1; clone size: NA; V gene: TRBV27; J gene: TRBJ1-1; CDR3 protein: CATSPGQGLRNTEAFF; CDR3 DNA: TGTGCCACCTCACCTGGACAGGGGCTAAGGAACACTGAAGCTTTCTTT
D gene: NA; clone size: NA; V gene: TRBV27; J gene: TRBJ1-2; CDR3 protein: CASSFLGADYYGYTF; CDR3 DNA: TGTGCCAGCAGTTTCCTCGGAGCAGACTACTATGGCTACACCTTC
D gene: TRBD1; clone size: NA; V gene: TRBV6-5; J gene: TRBJ1-2; CDR3 protein: CASSPRLTGNYGYTF; CDR3 DNA: TGTGCCAGCAGTCCGCGTCTGACAGGGAACTATGGCTACACCTTC
D gene: TRBD1; clone size: few; V gene: TRBV6-5; J gene: TRBJ2-7; CDR3 protein: CASSYQTGEFAYEQYF; CDR3 DNA: TGTGCCAGCAGTTATCAGACAGGGGAATTTGCCTACGAGCAGTACTTC
D gene: NA; clone size: NA; V gene: TRBV19; J gene: TRBJ1-5; CDR3 protein: CASSIYWTGNQPQHF; CDR3 DNA: TGTGCCAGTAGTATCTATTGGACTGGCAATCAGCCCCAGCATTTT
D gene: NA; clone size: once; V gene: TRBV12-3/TRBV12-4; J gene: TRBJ1-1; CDR3 protein: CASRLGGSTEAFF; CDR3 DNA: TGTGCCAGCAGGCTGGGGGGAAGCACTGAAGCTTTCTTT
D gene: TRBD1; clone size: NA; V gene: TRBV6-5; J gene: TRBJ1-3; CDR3 protein: CASRLGTVSGNTIYF; CDR3 DNA: TGTGCCAGCAGACTTGGGACAGTTTCTGGAAACACCATATATTTT
D gene: TRBD1; clone size: NA; V gene: TRBV4-1; J gene: TRBJ2-6; CDR3 protein: CASSVVPGTEYSGANVLTF; CDR3 DNA: TGCGCCAGCAGCGTCGTGCCCGGGACAGAGTACTCTGGGGCCAACGTCCTGACTTTC
D gene: TRBD1; clone size: few; V gene: TRBV30; J gene: TRBJ2-7; CDR3 protein: CAGTTGGRWEQYF; CDR3 DNA: TGTGCTGGAACCACAGGGGGGAGGTGGGAGCAGTACTTC
D gene: NA; clone size: NA; V gene: TRBV28; J gene: TRBJ1-1; CDR3 protein: CASSIQGKAFF; CDR3 DNA: TGTGCCAGCAGCATTCAGGGAAAAGCTTTCTTT
D gene: NA; clone size: NA; V gene: TRBV11-2; J gene: TRBJ1-6; CDR3 protein: CASSLVGVSPLHF; CDR3 DNA: TGTGCCAGCAGCTTAGTCGGAGTCTCACCCCTCCACTTT
D gene: TRBD1; clone size: NA; V gene: TRBV18; J gene: TRBJ1-1; CDR3 protein: CASSPTGTGYTEAFF; CDR3 DNA: TGTGCCAGCTCACCGACCGGGACAGGGTACACTGAAGCTTTCTTT
D gene: TRBD1; clone size: NA; V gene: TRBV11-2; J gene: TRBJ2-5; CDR3 protein: CASSLGQGSETQYF; CDR3 DNA: TGTGCCAGCAGCTTGGGACAGGGGTCAGAGACCCAGTACTTC
D gene: NA; clone size: few; V gene: TRBV6-5; J gene: TRBJ1-1; CDR3 protein: CASRRSGSEAFF; CDR3 DNA: TGTGCCAGCAGACGCTCAGGGTCTGAAGCTTTCTTT
D gene: NA; clone size: NA; V gene: TRBV29-1; J gene: TRBJ1-2; CDR3 protein: CSVEQGSGYTF; CDR3 DNA: TGCAGCGTTGAACAGGGAAGTGGCTACACCTTC
D gene: NA; clone size: NA; V gene: TRBV12-3/TRBV12-4; J gene: TRBJ1-1; CDR3 protein: CASSLKRMKAFF; CDR3 DNA: TGTGCCAGCAGTTTAAAGAGGATGAAAGCTTTCTTT
D gene: TRBD1; clone size: NA; V gene: TRBV2; J gene: TRBJ2-1; CDR3 protein: CASSPRDRVLF; CDR3 DNA: TGTGCCAGCAGCCCCCGGGACAGGGTCCTCTTC
D gene: TRBD2; clone size: NA; V gene: TRBV7-3; J gene: TRBJ2-1; CDR3 protein: CASSPWFGRAKSEQFF; CDR3 DNA: TGTGCCAGCAGCCCATGGTTTGGGAGGGCCAAATCAGAGCAGTTCTTC
D gene: TRBD2; clone size: many; V gene: TRBV27; J gene: TRBJ2-1; CDR3 protein: CASSPLVTSINEQFF; CDR3 DNA: TGTGCCAGCAGCCCCCTCGTGACTAGCATCAATGAGCAGTTCTTC
D gene: TRBD2; clone size: NA; V gene: TRBV2; J gene: TRBJ2-4; CDR3 protein: CASRFRLAGGQLAKNIQYF; CDR3 DNA: TGTGCCAGCAGATTCCGACTAGCGGGGGGTCAACTAGCCAAAAACATTCAGTACTTC
D gene: NA; clone size: NA; V gene: TRBV19; J gene: TRBJ2-6; CDR3 protein: CATTNTGSGANVLTF; CDR3 DNA: TGTGCCACCACAAATACAGGCTCTGGGGCCAACGTCCTGACTTTC
D gene: NA; clone size: many; V gene: TRBV5-5; J gene: TRBJ2-5; CDR3 protein: CASSSRLAETQYF; CDR3 DNA: TGTGCCAGCAGCTCCCGACTCGCGGAGACCCAGTACTTC
D gene: NA; clone size: few; V gene: TRBV19; J gene: TRBJ1-5; CDR3 protein: CASSQDSFNQPQHF; CDR3 DNA: TGTGCCAGTAGTCAGGACAGCTTCAATCAGCCCCAGCATTTT
D gene: NA; clone size: NA; V gene: TRBV10-3; J gene: TRBJ1-1; CDR3 protein: CAIKQFWAVPSKNTEAFF; CDR3 DNA: TGTGCCATCAAGCAGTTCTGGGCCGTCCCCTCTAAGAACACTGAAGCTTTCTTT
D gene: NA; clone size: few; V gene: TRBV6-5; J gene: TRBJ1-2; CDR3 protein: CASSPFNPGEKGYTF; CDR3 DNA: TGTGCCAGCAGCCCATTTAACCCAGGGGAAAAGGGCTACACCTTC
D gene: NA; clone size: NA; V gene: TRBV11-2; J gene: TRBJ1-2; CDR3 protein: CASSSRGPSGYTF; CDR3 DNA: TGTGCCAGCAGCTCCAGGGGACCTAGTGGCTACACCTTC